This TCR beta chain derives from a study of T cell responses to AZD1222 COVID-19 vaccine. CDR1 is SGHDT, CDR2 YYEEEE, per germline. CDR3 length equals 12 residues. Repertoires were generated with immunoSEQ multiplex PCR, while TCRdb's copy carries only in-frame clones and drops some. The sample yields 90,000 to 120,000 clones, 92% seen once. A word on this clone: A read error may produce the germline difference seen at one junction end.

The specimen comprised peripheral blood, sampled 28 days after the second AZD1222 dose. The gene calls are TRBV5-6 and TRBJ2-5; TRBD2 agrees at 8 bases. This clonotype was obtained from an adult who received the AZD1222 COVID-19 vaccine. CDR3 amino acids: CASSLPAGALDF. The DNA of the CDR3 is TGTGCCAGCAGCTTACCAGCGGGGGCTTTGGACTTC.